This TCR beta chain was identified during a study of OX40 agonist ivuxolimab in advanced cancers. Overall study context: Cohort: approximately 83% men, mean age about 60, aged about 20 to 90.

Of note for this clone: What it binds is unknown.

In germline, CDR1 is LNHDA, CDR2 SQIVND (reference sequence). This CDR3 comprises 15 residues. Trimming stripped 5 bases from V and 5 bases from J, with 15 bases between. Study results and limitations: Clones of CD4+ and CD8+ blood T cells grew by week 6 at doses of 0.1 to 3.0 mg/kg.

Produced via immunoSEQ multiplex PCR; TCRdb's table is partial and in-frame only. The table has more than 60,000 clones, about nine tenths seen once. The sample here was CD4+ or CD8+ T cells sorted from blood, taken in a trial of the OX40 agonist ivuxolimab. The clonotype comes from an adult with an advanced solid tumor such as melanoma, head and neck, liver or kidney cancer. The chain has TRBV19 and TRBJ1-4; a weak D match, TRBD1 (6 bases). The CDR3 loop is CASSPLGGLNEKLFF. CDR3 bases: TGTGCCAGTAGTCCCCTCGGGGGGCTGAATGAAAAACTGTTTTTT.